The rows below give T cell receptor beta chains drawn from one sample of a study of blood T cells in healthy people across ages. TCRdb fed the 5' RACE reads into MiXCR, producing one record per CDR3 protein. This sample has approximately 940,000 distinct CDR3 sequences, with 48% found just once. The sequencing input was blood. These receptors were obtained from a man in his thirties or forties in good health. Each CDR3 is given with its conserved first and last residue. The D gene is left open where the match is weak. Only part of the rows carry a size: once, few, many, or a class if the clone is expanded.

CDR3nt | CDR3aa | d_gene | v_gene | abundance | j_gene
TGTGCCAGCAGTGGACAGGGAGGGGGAGATACGCAGTATTTT | CASSGQGGGDTQYF | . | TRBV6-5 | few | TRBJ2-3
TGTGCCAGCAGCCAAGGTCCTCTAGCGGGGGGGGACTACGAGCAGTACTTC | CASSQGPLAGGDYEQYF | TRBD2 | TRBV4-2 | once | TRBJ2-7
TGTGCCAGCTCACCAATGGCGAGTTTAAGACGAGAAACTAACTATGGCTACACCTTC | CASSPMASLRRETNYGYTF | . | TRBV18 | . | TRBJ1-2
TGCGCCAGCAGCCAAGGGGATAGGACCACCAAAGGGTGGACCCAGTACTTC | CASSQGDRTTKGWTQYF | . | TRBV4-3 | once | TRBJ2-5
TGCGCCAGCAGCTTATTCTCTGACTACGAGCAGTACTTC | CASSLFSDYEQYF | . | TRBV5-1 | . | TRBJ2-7
TGCAGTGCTCCGGACAGGGCTGATACGCAGTATTTT | CSAPDRADTQYF | TRBD1 | TRBV20-1 | . | TRBJ2-3
TGTGCCAGCAGTCGATTGGAGACCCAGTACTTC | CASSRLETQYF | . | TRBV6-6 | many | TRBJ2-5
TGCGCCAGCAGCCAAGGTTCTGGGCAGAACTATGGCTACACCTTC | CASSQGSGQNYGYTF | . | TRBV4-3 | few | TRBJ1-2
TGTGCCAGCAGCTGGGGGACAGGGGCCTCCTACGAGCAGTACTTC | CASSWGTGASYEQYF | TRBD1 | TRBV5-6 | . | TRBJ2-7
TGTGCCAGCAGCTCTCCGACAAGGGCGACCTACGAGCAGTACTTC | CASSSPTRATYEQYF | . | TRBV11-3 | few | TRBJ2-7
TGTGCCAGCAGTCCCGGACTAGCGGGGGGGCCGGAAAATGAGCAGTTCTTC | CASSPGLAGGPENEQFF | TRBD2 | TRBV12-3/TRBV12-4 | . | TRBJ2-1
TGTGCCAGCAATCTAGCGGCAGATACGCAGTATTTT | CASNLAADTQYF | TRBD2 | TRBV12-3/TRBV12-4 | . | TRBJ2-3
TGCAGTGCTAGCGACCCTTCCGCTACTCACTACGAGCAGTACTTC | CSASDPSATHYEQYF | . | TRBV20-1 | . | TRBJ2-7
TGTGCCATCAGTGAGACCGGGACAGGGTACGAGCAGTACTTC | CAISETGTGYEQYF | TRBD1 | TRBV10-3 | many | TRBJ2-7
TGCGCCAGCAGCCCCCCTTTATCATGGGACAGCCTATCGACACCTAACTATGGCTACACCTTC | CASSPPLSWDSLSTPNYGYTF | TRBD1 | TRBV4-1 | . | TRBJ1-2
TGTGCCGGCGACCCACTCGGAGATACTAACTATGGCTACACCTTC | CAGDPLGDTNYGYTF | . | TRBV7-9 | . | TRBJ1-2
TGTGCCAGCAGCCCTGGACAGGGGATGGCCAATGAGCAGTTCTTC | CASSPGQGMANEQFF | TRBD1 | TRBV5-6 | . | TRBJ2-1
TGTGCCACCCTCCAGGGGGCCTTCGGAGTCGCTGAAGCTTTCTTT | CATLQGAFGVAEAFF | TRBD1 | TRBV15 | . | TRBJ1-1
TGCGCCAGTCAGGCAGGACACATCAATCAGCCCCAGCATTTT | CASQAGHINQPQHF | . | TRBV10-1 | . | TRBJ1-5
TGTGCCAGCAGTCAATATACAGTCGAAACTGAAGCTTTCTTT | CASSQYTVETEAFF | . | TRBV27 | few | TRBJ1-1
TGTGCCAGCAGTCGATACGATTCCTACAATGAGCAGTTCTTC | CASSRYDSYNEQFF | . | TRBV6-4 | few | TRBJ2-1
TGTGCCAGCAGCTCCGCGACACAGTCCTACGAGCAGTACTTC | CASSSATQSYEQYF | . | TRBV5-5 | few | TRBJ2-7
TGTGCCAGCAAGGGCGGCGGCCTTTCCAACTATGGCTACACCTTC | CASKGGGLSNYGYTF | . | TRBV6-1 | . | TRBJ1-2
TGTGCCAGCACCCAGGGGCAGGGGGCTACCGGGGAGCTGTTTTTT | CASTQGQGATGELFF | TRBD1 | TRBV12-3/TRBV12-4 | few | TRBJ2-2
TGTGCCAGTATCCGAGGGGCAGGGACCTATAACAATGAGCAGTTCTTC | CASIRGAGTYNNEQFF | . | TRBV7-9 | few | TRBJ2-1
TGTGCCAGCAGGAGCGGGGGGCGGGAGACCCAGTACTTC | CASRSGGRETQYF | TRBD2 | TRBV2 | . | TRBJ2-5
TGCAGCGTTGATTCAGAGCTCAATCAGCCCCAGCATTTT | CSVDSELNQPQHF | . | TRBV29-1 | . | TRBJ1-5
TGTGCCAGCAGCCAAGAGGCAGGGATGGGGAACATTCAGTACTTC | CASSQEAGMGNIQYF | . | TRBV4-2 | . | TRBJ2-4
TGTGCCAGCAGCGCGGGGGGCCTCATCTACGAGCAGTACTTC | CASSAGGLIYEQYF | . | TRBV9 | few | TRBJ2-7
TGCAGTGCCCAAACCCTGGGGGGGGCCTACAATGAGCAGTACTTC | CSAQTLGGAYNEQYF | . | TRBV20-1 | . | TRBJ2-7
TGTGCCAGCAGCTCCCTACAGGAGACCGAGCAGTACTTC | CASSSLQETEQYF | . | TRBV13 | few | TRBJ2-7
TGTGCCAGCAGTCGGGACAGGGGGTCCTATGGCTACACCTTC | CASSRDRGSYGYTF | TRBD1 | TRBV6-5 | many | TRBJ1-2
TGCGCCAGCAGCCAAGGTCCAGAAGCTAATCCGAACACCGGGGAGCTGTTTTTT | CASSQGPEANPNTGELFF | . | TRBV4-1 | . | TRBJ2-2
TGTGCCAGCAGCCAAGTTACTATCTACAATGAGCAGTACTTC | CASSQVTIYNEQYF | . | TRBV14 | . | TRBJ2-7
TGTGCCACCAGTGATTTAGGGGGGGCGTATGGGGCCAACGTCCTGACTTTC | CATSDLGGAYGANVLTF | . | TRBV24-1 | . | TRBJ2-6
TGTGCCAGCTCCCTCGACGGGAGTGCCAAAAACATTCAGTACTTC | CASSLDGSAKNIQYF | . | TRBV18 | . | TRBJ2-4
TGTGCCAGCAGCGTAGGAGGGCTAGGAAACACTGAAGCTTTCTTT | CASSVGGLGNTEAFF | . | TRBV9 | . | TRBJ1-1
TGCAGTGCTAGGGCGGGGTACTCCTACAATGAGCAGTTCTTC | CSARAGYSYNEQFF | . | TRBV20-1 | few | TRBJ2-1
TGTGCCAGCAGCTTCGGACAGGGCTTGCTAGATGGCTACACCTTC | CASSFGQGLLDGYTF | TRBD1 | TRBV7-2 | few | TRBJ1-2
TGTGCCAGCAGCTTCCGGGGACAGTACAATGAGCAGTTCTTC | CASSFRGQYNEQFF | TRBD1 | TRBV7-9 | few | TRBJ2-1
TGTGCCAGCAGCCCGCAAGCGGGACCTAACTATGGCTACACCTTC | CASSPQAGPNYGYTF | . | TRBV3-1 | . | TRBJ1-2
TGCAGTGCTAGCCCCGGGACGGACTACGAGCAGTACTTC | CSASPGTDYEQYF | . | TRBV20-1 | . | TRBJ2-7
TGTGCCAGCAGTTACTCGCCTAGCGGTTGGGAGACCCAGTACTTC | CASSYSPSGWETQYF | TRBD2 | TRBV6-2/TRBV6-3 | . | TRBJ2-5
TGTGCCAGCAGTTCCGGATGGCAGGACTCCTACGAGCAGTACTTC | CASSSGWQDSYEQYF | . | TRBV6-2/TRBV6-3 | few | TRBJ2-7
TGTGCCATCAGTGAGTCTGCCAGGGCGCCGAACTATGGCTACACCTTC | CAISESARAPNYGYTF | . | TRBV10-3 | . | TRBJ1-2
TGCAGCTTCCCCCGAGCAGGGTACAATGAGCAGTACTTC | CSFPRAGYNEQYF | . | TRBV29-1 | . | TRBJ2-5
TGTGCCAGCAGCCCGGGCCAGGAGGATACGCAGTATTTT | CASSPGQEDTQYF | . | TRBV28 | . | TRBJ2-3
TGCGCCAGCAGCCTGTACGCGGGGGAGGCCAAAAACATTCAGTACTTC | CASSLYAGEAKNIQYF | TRBD2 | TRBV5-1 | . | TRBJ2-4
TGTGCCACCAAGAGAAACGACATTCAGTACTTC | CATKRNDIQYF | . | TRBV27 | . | TRBJ2-4
TGTGCCAGCAGTGATGTTCAGGGAGCAGATACGCAGTATTTT | CASSDVQGADTQYF | . | TRBV6-4 | few | TRBJ2-3
TGTGCCAGCAGCCTAACTAGCGGGGTAAGCGACGAGCAGTACTTC | CASSLTSGVSDEQYF | TRBD2 | TRBV9 | . | TRBJ2-7
TGTGCCAGCAGCCAAGATACTCATCGGCCCCAGCATTTT | CASSQDTHRPQHF | . | TRBV4-2 | . | TRBJ1-5
TGTGCCAGCGGTAGGGACAGAGTAACCAAAAACATTCAGTACTTC | CASGRDRVTKNIQYF | TRBD1 | TRBV6-1 | . | TRBJ2-4